Each of the 8 T cell receptor beta chains below was sequenced from the same sample in a study of CD8 T cells in Susac syndrome. Random hexamers were used to reverse transcribe the RNA input (roughly 0.5 to 1 ug). A single record per CDR3 protein comes from TCRdb applying MiXCR to the immunoSEQ multiplex PCR reads. The data contain approximately 94,000 distinct CDR3 sequences, 95% of them singletons. Sequencing input: CD8+ T cells from PBMCs. The receptor source for this set is a human donor with Susac syndrome.

The chain is built from TRBV6-5 and TRBJ1-2; the D is unclear. There are 13 residues in the CDR3. Germline CDR1 MNHEY, CDR2 SVGAGI. V gave up 5 bases and J gave up 4 bases, with 11 bases separating them. The CDR3 protein is CASSAPGSYGYTF. The CDR3 bases are TGTGCCAGCAGTGCCCCCGGTAGCTATGGCTACACCTTC.

This chain connects TRBV7-3 to TRBJ2-6; D unresolved. The V gene lost 5 bases and the J gene lost 0 bases, with 11 bases spanning the gap. This CDR3 has 16 residues. Germline CDR1 SGHTA, CDR2 FQGTGA. CDR3 DNA: TGTGCCAGCAGCGTCTCCCCGAGCTCTGGGGCCAACGTCCTGACTTTC. It translates to CASSVSPSSGANVLTF.

The V gene is TRBV20-1, the J gene TRBJ1-5; a possible D gene is TRBD1 (5 bases). CDR3 length: 13 amino acids. Germline assignment: CDR1 DFQATT and CDR2 SNEGSKA (reference sequence). The germline V and J ends were trimmed by 1 base and 6 bases, with 10 bases remaining between them. CDR3 DNA sequence: TGCAGTGCTAGAGGAGGGGAGAGTCAGCCCCAGCATTTT. It codes for CSARGGESQPQHF.

The V and J genes are TRBV3-1 and TRBJ1-6; the D is unclear. Trimming cost V 0 bases and J 13 bases, with 13 bases left between them. Looked up from germline, CDR1 is LGHDT and CDR2 is YNNKEL (reference sequence). This CDR3 comprises 14 residues. The CDR3 region is CASSQDRGLGPLHF. CDR3 coding DNA: TGTGCCAGCAGCCAAGATAGAGGGTTAGGGCCCCTCCACTTT.

This chain joins TRBV18 and TRBJ2-3; TRBD2 agrees at 7 bases. This CDR3 spans 15 amino acids. Germline trimming cut 1 base from V and 5 bases from J; bases unmatched to any gene: 6. Germline loops: CDR1 KGHSH, CDR2 LQKENI. The CDR3 spells CASSPREGRGDTQYF. CDR3 DNA: TGTGCCAGCTCACCACGGGAGGGCCGAGGAGATACGCAGTATTTT.

In regard to this clonotype: Relative to the germline gene, one junction end is altered; a read error may explain this. The chain has TRBV29-1 and TRBJ2-1, with D maybe TRBD2 (6 bases). Looked up from germline, CDR1 is SQVTM and CDR2 is ANQGSEA. The CDR3 has 12 amino acids. Here the CDR3 DNA reads TGCAGCGTTGAAGAGGCGGGGCCGGCTGAAGCCTTC. It encodes CSVEEAGPAEAF.

There are a few counts of this clonotype. The gene calls are TRBV6-6 and TRBJ2-7, with unresolved D. The germline gives CDR1 MNHNY, CDR2 SVGAGI (reference sequence). The V end lost 2 bases, the J end lost 0 bases, and 5 bases lay between the germline ends. This CDR3 comprises 13 residues. CDR3 in amino acids: CASSYGVSYEQYF. The CDR3 coding sequence is TGTGCCAGCAGTTACGGCGTCTCCTACGAGCAGTACTTC.

V and J are TRBV6-1 and TRBJ2-5; perhaps TRBD2 as D (6 bases). Germline CDR1 MNHNS, CDR2 SASEGT. The V end lost 3 bases, the J end lost 4 bases, and 18 bases lay between the germline ends. The length of the CDR3 is 16 residues. CDR3 sequence reads: CASSDGGDGRGETQYF. CDR3 sequence (DNA): TGTGCCAGCAGTGACGGCGGGGACGGGAGAGGAGAGACCCAGTACTTC.